A selection of T cell receptor beta chains follows, all from one sample in a study of PD-1 blockade in mismatch repair-deficient tumors. Sequencing was performed with immunoSEQ multiplex PCR; in TCRdb, only in-frame clones are kept and a portion is missing. The sample holds fewer than 100,000 clones, over 70% seen once. This specimen consisted of peripheral blood, obtained 12 weeks after starting pembrolizumab. All receptors derive from an adult with mismatch repair-deficient cancer. Each CDR3 is given with its conserved first and last residue. D genes are given only for firm matches. Only part of the rows carry a size: once, few, many, or a class if the clone is expanded.

len	v_gene	abundance	j_gene	d_gene	CDR3aa	CDR3nt
14	TRBV30	-	TRBJ1-4	-	CAWSVMSTNEKLFF	TGTGCCTGGAGTGTAATGTCAACTAATGAAAAACTGTTTTTT
13	TRBV5-5	-	TRBJ2-3	TRBD1	CASTLQGQDTQYF	TGTGCCAGCACCCTACAGGGGCAAGATACGCAGTATTTT
15	TRBV7-2	-	TRBJ2-7	TRBD2	CASSLAPAGAYEQYF	TGTGCCAGCAGCTTAGCGCCTGCGGGAGCGTACGAGCAGTACTTC
16	TRBV19	once	TRBJ1-1	-	CASSTLTGAATTEAFF	TGTGCCAGTAGTACGTTGACAGGTGCCGCAACAACTGAAGCTTTCTTT
13	TRBV7-3	-	TRBJ2-7	-	CASSSAGRLEQYF	TGTGCCAGCAGCTCAGCAGGGCGGCTCGAGCAGTACTTC
15	TRBV19	-	TRBJ2-3	-	CASSPVWVSTDTQYF	TGTGCCAGTAGTCCGGTATGGGTTAGCACAGATACGCAGTATTTT
13	TRBV18	-	TRBJ1-4	-	CASSPLNEEKLFF	TGTGCCAGCTCACCACTTAATGAGGAAAAACTGTTTTTT
15	TRBV5-6	-	TRBJ2-7	-	CASSLAGGLFYEQYF	TGTGCCAGCAGCTTGGCTGGTGGTTTGTTCTACGAGCAGTACTTC
16	TRBV7-6	-	TRBJ2-5	-	CASSPWTSTNQETQYF	TGTGCCAGCAGCCCTTGGACGTCCACAAATCAAGAGACCCAGTACTTC
15	TRBV6-1	-	TRBJ2-7	TRBD2	CASSGGGRGEYEQYF	TGTGCCAGCAGTGGGGGGGGGAGGGGCGAATACGAGCAGTACTTC
13	TRBV18	-	TRBJ2-4	-	CASSPVQQGVQYF	TGTGCCAGCTCACCAGTGCAACAGGGCGTTCAGTACTTC
12	TRBV30	-	TRBJ1-2	-	CAWSFNYPEATF	TGTGCCTGGAGCTTCAATTACCCGGAGGCCACCTTC
15	TRBV6-1	-	TRBJ1-1	TRBD1	CASSRQGAMNTEAFF	TGTGCCAGCAGCCGACAGGGGGCCATGAACACTGAAGCTTTCTTT
14	TRBV2	-	TRBJ1-5	-	CASSQSGGNQPQHF	TGTGCCAGCTCCCAAAGCGGGGGAAATCAGCCCCAGCATTTT
17	TRBV19	-	TRBJ1-1	-	CASLGWVQGPVNTEAFF	TGTGCCAGCCTGGGGTGGGTGCAGGGTCCCGTGAACACTGAAGCTTTCTTT
16	TRBV29-1	-	TRBJ2-2	TRBD1	CSVESETGGRTGELFF	TGCAGCGTTGAATCCGAGACAGGGGGAAGAACCGGGGAGCTGTTTTTT
15	TRBV7-8	-	TRBJ1-1	-	CASSWGHLMNTEAFF	TGTGCCAGCAGCTGGGGACACCTTATGAACACTGAAGCTTTCTTT
16	TRBV11-3	-	TRBJ2-1	-	CASSSLPGASLNEQFF	TGTGCCAGCAGCTCCCTACCGGGGGCGAGCTTGAATGAGCAGTTCTTC
16	TRBV18	few	TRBJ2-7	-	CASSPADGATSSEQYF	TGTGCCAGCTCACCGGCGGACGGGGCCACAAGTTCCGAGCAGTACTTC
18	TRBV5-6	-	TRBJ1-1	TRBD1	CASSVTRDSLPIYAEAFF	TGTGCCAGCAGCGTGACACGGGACAGTCTTCCAATATACGCTGAAGCTTTCTTT
16	TRBV7-9	-	TRBJ2-5	TRBD2	CASSARPGLAEETQYF	TGTGCCAGCAGCGCGCGCCCGGGACTAGCGGAAGAGACCCAGTACTTC
13	TRBV9	-	TRBJ2-3	-	CASSVSWQGAQYF	TGTGCCAGCAGCGTGTCATGGCAGGGCGCGCAGTATTTT
15	TRBV7-7	-	TRBJ2-5	-	CASSLGSGGGETQYF	TGTGCTAGCAGCTTAGGGTCCGGAGGGGGGGAGACCCAGTACTTC
13	TRBV12-5	once	TRBJ2-1	-	CASASDMADEQFF	TGTGCTAGTGCTAGCGATATGGCTGATGAGCAGTTCTTC
16	TRBV10-3	-	TRBJ2-2	TRBD2	CAISELAGVNTGELFF	TGTGCCATCAGTGAACTAGCGGGAGTGAACACCGGGGAGCTGTTTTTT
15	TRBV19	-	TRBJ2-2	TRBD1	CASTPDRGRAGELFF	TGTGCCAGTACTCCGGACAGGGGGCGCGCCGGGGAGCTGTTTTTT
14	TRBV5-8	-	TRBJ2-7	-	CASSRQEGSYEQYF	TGTGCCAGCAGTAGACAGGAGGGCTCCTACGAGCAGTACTTC
16	TRBV5-4	once	TRBJ2-2	TRBD2	CASSLGLAENTGELFF	TGTGCCAGCAGCTTGGGCCTAGCGGAGAACACCGGGGAGCTGTTTTTT
13	TRBV5-4	-	TRBJ1-2	TRBD1	CASSYDRGYGYTF	TGTGCCAGCAGCTACGACAGGGGGTATGGCTACACCTTC
13	TRBV30	-	TRBJ1-1	TRBD1	CAWNDRGVTEAFF	TGTGCCTGGAATGACAGGGGGGTCACTGAAGCTTTCTTT
14	TRBV14	-	TRBJ2-7	-	CASSPGPTYYEQYF	TGTGCCAGCAGCCCGGGACCCACCTACTACGAGCAGTACTTC
13	TRBV6-5	-	TRBJ1-1	-	CASTRAGAPEAFF	TGTGCCAGCACCCGGGCGGGCGCACCCGAAGCTTTCTTT
11	TRBV14	-	TRBJ1-2	TRBD1	CATRTGTGYTF	TGTGCCACCCGGACAGGGACTGGCTACACCTTC
15	TRBV11-3	-	TRBJ2-7	-	CASSSRDPSSYEQYF	TGTGCCAGCAGCTCCCGGGACCCAAGCTCCTACGAGCAGTACTTC
16	TRBV7-3	-	TRBJ2-1	-	CASSSQGRKGDNEQFF	TGTGCCAGCAGCTCACAGGGAAGGAAAGGGGACAATGAGCAGTTCTTC
14	TRBV5-6	-	TRBJ2-5	-	CASSPGFVGETQYF	TGTGCCAGCAGCCCAGGGTTTGTGGGGGAGACCCAGTACTTC
12	TRBV6-6	-	TRBJ2-7	-	CASSYVSGEQYF	TGTGCCAGCAGTTACGTATCGGGGGAGCAGTACTTC
16	TRBV27	-	TRBJ2-1	-	CASSLLEVRSLNEQFF	TGTGCCAGCAGTTTATTAGAGGTCCGATCCCTCAATGAGCAGTTCTTC
14	TRBV19	few	TRBJ2-7	TRBD2	CASSTQGEGSEQYF	TGTGCCAGTAGTACCCAAGGGGAGGGGAGCGAGCAGTACTTC
13	TRBV19	-	TRBJ1-5	-	CASRGVGYQPQHF	TGTGCCAGTAGGGGGGTGGGGTATCAGCCCCAGCATTTT
16	TRBV25-1	once	TRBJ2-2	TRBD2	CASSELGLAGTGELFF	TGTGCCAGCAGTGAATTAGGCCTAGCGGGCACCGGGGAGCTGTTTTTT
16	TRBV7-8	-	TRBJ2-2	-	CASSQILGDPAGELFF	TGTGCCAGCAGCCAGATACTGGGGGATCCGGCCGGGGAGCTGTTTTTT
14	TRBV5-6	-	TRBJ1-4	-	CASSLNTPGEKLFF	TGTGCCAGCAGCTTGAATACCCCCGGCGAAAAACTGTTTTTT
16	TRBV9	-	TRBJ2-1	TRBD2	CASSPLSGSAYNEQFF	TGTGCCAGCAGCCCACTTAGCGGGAGCGCTTACAATGAGCAGTTCTTC
13	TRBV7-9	once	TRBJ1-3	-	CASSSGTGNTIYF	TGTGCCAGCAGCTCCGGGACAGGAAACACCATATATTTT
15	TRBV5-1	-	TRBJ1-2	TRBD1	CASSLGTGVGYGYTF	TGCGCCAGCAGCTTGGGAACAGGGGTTGGCTATGGCTACACCTTC
12	TRBV5-6	-	TRBJ1-1	TRBD1	CASSPDRVGAFF	TGTGCCAGCAGCCCGGACAGGGTGGGAGCTTTCTTT
17	TRBV7-5	-	TRBJ1-4	-	CARSLGFPQATNEKLFF	TGTGCCAGAAGCCTCGGATTCCCCCAGGCAACTAATGAAAAACTGTTTTTT
13	TRBV12-5	-	TRBJ2-2	TRBD2	CASGGGVGGELFF	TGTGCTAGTGGTGGGGGGGTCGGCGGGGAGCTGTTTTTT
14	TRBV2	-	TRBJ2-2	TRBD2	CASRQSGKAGELFF	TGTGCCAGCAGGCAGAGCGGGAAGGCCGGGGAGCTGTTTTTT
15	TRBV19	-	TRBJ2-7	TRBD2	CASRLGTSDSYEQYF	TGTGCCAGTAGGCTGGGGACTAGCGACTCCTACGAGCAGTACTTC
14	TRBV6-6	-	TRBJ2-2	TRBD2	CASSSQTSGGELFF	TGTGCCAGCAGTTCCCAGACTAGCGGCGGGGAGCTGTTTTTT
15	TRBV9	-	TRBJ1-3	-	CASSLTGDSGNTIYF	TGTGCCAGCAGTCTTACGGGAGACTCTGGAAACACCATATATTTT